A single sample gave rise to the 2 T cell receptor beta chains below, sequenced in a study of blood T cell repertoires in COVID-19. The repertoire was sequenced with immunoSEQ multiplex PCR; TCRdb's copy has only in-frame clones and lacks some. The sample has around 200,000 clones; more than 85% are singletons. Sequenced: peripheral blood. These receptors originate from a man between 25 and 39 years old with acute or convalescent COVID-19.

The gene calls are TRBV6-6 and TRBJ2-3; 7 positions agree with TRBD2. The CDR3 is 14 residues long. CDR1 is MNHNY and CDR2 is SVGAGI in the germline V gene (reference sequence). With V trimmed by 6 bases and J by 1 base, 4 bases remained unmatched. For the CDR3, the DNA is TGTGCCAGCAGGGCGGGAGTTGGCACAGATACGCAGTATTTT. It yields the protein CASRAGVGTDTQYF.

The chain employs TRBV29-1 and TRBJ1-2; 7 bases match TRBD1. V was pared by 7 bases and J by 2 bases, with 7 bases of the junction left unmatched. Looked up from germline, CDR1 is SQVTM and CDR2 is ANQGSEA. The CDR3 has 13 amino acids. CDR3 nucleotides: TGCAGCGCCACAGGACAGGCGAACTATGGCTACACCTTC. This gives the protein CSATGQANYGYTF.